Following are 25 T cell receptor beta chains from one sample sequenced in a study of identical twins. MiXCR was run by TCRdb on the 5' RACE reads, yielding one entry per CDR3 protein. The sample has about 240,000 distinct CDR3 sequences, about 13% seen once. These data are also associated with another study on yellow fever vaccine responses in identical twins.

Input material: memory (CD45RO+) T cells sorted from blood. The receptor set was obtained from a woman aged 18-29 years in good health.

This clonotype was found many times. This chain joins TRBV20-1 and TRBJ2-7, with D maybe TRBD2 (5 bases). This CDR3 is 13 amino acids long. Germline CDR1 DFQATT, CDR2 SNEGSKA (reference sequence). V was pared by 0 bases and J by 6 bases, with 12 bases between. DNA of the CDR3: TGCAGTGCTAGAGATCCGGGAAAAGGCGAGCAGTACTTC. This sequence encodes CSARDPGKGEQYF.

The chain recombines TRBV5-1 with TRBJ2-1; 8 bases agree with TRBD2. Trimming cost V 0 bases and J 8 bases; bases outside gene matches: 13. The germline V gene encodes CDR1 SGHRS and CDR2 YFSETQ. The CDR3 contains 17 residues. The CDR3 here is CASSLATVAGGWDEQFF. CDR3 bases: TGCGCCAGCAGCTTGGCCACGGTGGCGGGGGGCTGGGATGAGCAGTTCTTC.

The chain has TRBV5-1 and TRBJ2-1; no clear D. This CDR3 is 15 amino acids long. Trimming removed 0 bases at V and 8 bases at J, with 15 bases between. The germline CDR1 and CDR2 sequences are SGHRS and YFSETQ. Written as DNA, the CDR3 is TGCGCCAGCAGCTTGGTAGCACGGATTGGGGATGAGCAGTTCTTC. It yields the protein CASSLVARIGDEQFF.

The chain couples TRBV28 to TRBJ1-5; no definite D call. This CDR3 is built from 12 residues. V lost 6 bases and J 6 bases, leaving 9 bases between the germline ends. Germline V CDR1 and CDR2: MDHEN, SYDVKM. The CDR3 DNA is TGTGCCAGCAGCTTGGCGAGTCAGCCCCAGCATTTT. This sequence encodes CASSLASQPQHF.

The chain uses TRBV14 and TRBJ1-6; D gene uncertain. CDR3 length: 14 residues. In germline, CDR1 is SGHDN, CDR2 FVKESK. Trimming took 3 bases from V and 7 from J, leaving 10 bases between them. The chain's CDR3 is CASSHPGSNSPLHF. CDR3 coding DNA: TGTGCCAGCAGCCACCCAGGATCCAATTCACCCCTCCACTTT.

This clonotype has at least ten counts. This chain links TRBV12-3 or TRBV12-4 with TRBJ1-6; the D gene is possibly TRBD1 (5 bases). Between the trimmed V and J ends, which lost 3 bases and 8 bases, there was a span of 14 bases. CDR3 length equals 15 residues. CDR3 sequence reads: CASSLGEPGYSPLHF. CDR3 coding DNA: TGTGCCAGCAGTTTGGGGGAACCTGGTTATTCACCCCTCCACTTT.

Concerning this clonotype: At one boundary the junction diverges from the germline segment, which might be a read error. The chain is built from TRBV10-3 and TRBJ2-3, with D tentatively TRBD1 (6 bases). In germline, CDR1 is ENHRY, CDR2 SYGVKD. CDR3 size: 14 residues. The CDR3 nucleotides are TGTGCCATCAGTGAGTCGTACCAGACAGGTACGCAGTATTTT. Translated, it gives CAISESYQTGTQYF.

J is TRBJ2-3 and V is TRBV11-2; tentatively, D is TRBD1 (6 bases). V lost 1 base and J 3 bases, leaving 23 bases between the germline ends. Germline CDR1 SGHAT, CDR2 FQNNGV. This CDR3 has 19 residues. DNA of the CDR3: TGTGCCAGCAGCTTAGTAGTAGGTCGGACAGACTTAGCGACAGATACGCAGTATTTT. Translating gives CASSLVVGRTDLATDTQYF.

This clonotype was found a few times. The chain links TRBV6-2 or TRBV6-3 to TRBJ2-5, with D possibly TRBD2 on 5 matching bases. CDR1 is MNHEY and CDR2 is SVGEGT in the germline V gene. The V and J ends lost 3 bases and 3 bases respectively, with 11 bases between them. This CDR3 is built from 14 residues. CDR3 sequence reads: CASSYLAGKETQYF. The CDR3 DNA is TGTGCCAGCAGTTATCTAGCCGGGAAAGAGACCCAGTACTTC.

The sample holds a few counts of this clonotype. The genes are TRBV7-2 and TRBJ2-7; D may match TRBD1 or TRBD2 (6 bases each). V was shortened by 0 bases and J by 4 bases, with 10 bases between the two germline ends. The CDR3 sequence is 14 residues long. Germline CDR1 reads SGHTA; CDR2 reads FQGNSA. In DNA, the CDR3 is TGTGCCAGCAGCTTAGCCCAGGGGAGGTACGAGCAGTACTTC. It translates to CASSLAQGRYEQYF.

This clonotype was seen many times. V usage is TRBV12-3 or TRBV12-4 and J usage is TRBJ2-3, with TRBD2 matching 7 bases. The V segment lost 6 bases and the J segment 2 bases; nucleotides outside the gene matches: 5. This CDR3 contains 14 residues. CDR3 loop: CASRAGWITDTQYF. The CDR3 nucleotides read TGTGCCAGCAGAGCGGGATGGATCACAGATACGCAGTATTTT.

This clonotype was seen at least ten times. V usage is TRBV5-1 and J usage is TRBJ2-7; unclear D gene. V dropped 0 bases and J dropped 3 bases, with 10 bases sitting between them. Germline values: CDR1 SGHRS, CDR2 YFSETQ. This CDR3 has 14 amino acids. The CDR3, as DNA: TGCGCCAGCAGCTTGGGGTGGCAGAGCTACGAGCAGTACTTC. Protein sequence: CASSLGWQSYEQYF.

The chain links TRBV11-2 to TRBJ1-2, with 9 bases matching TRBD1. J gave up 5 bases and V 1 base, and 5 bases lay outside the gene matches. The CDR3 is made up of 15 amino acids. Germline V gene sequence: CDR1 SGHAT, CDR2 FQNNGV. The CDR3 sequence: CASSLGPGQGYGYTF. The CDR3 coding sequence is TGTGCCAGCAGCTTAGGACCGGGACAGGGTTATGGCTACACCTTC.

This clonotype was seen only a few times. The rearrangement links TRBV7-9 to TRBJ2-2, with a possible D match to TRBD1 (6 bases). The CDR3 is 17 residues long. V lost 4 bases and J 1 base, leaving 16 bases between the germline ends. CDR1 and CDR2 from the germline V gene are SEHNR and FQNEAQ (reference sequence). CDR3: CASSSRTENLNTGELFF. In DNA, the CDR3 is TGTGCCAGCAGCTCCAGGACAGAAAACCTGAACACCGGGGAGCTGTTTTTT.

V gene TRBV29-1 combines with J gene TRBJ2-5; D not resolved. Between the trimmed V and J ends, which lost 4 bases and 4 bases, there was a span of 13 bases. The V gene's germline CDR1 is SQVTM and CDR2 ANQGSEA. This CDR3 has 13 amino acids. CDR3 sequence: CSVAERRPETQYF. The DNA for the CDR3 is TGCAGCGTTGCCGAGCGCCGACCAGAGACCCAGTACTTC.

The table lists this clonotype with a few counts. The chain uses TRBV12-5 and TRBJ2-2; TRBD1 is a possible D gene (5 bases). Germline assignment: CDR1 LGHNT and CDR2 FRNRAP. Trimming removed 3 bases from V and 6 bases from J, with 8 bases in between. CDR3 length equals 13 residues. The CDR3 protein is CASGLGVPGELFF. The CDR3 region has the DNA TGTGCTAGTGGTTTAGGGGTTCCCGGGGAGCTGTTTTTT. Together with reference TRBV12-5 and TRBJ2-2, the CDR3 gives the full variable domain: DARVTQTPRHKVTEMGQEVTMRCQPILGHNTVFWYRQTMMQGLELLAYFRNRAPLDDSGMPKDRFSAEMPDATLATLKIQPSEPRDSAVYFCASGLGVPGELFFGEGSRLTVL.

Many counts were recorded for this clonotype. The chain's CDR3 is CATSDAGQLGGYTF. For the CDR3, the DNA is TGTGCCACCAGTGACGCTGGACAGCTCGGTGGCTACACCTTC. This chain joins TRBV24-1 and TRBJ1-2; D possibly corresponds to TRBD1 (6 bases). Germline V gene lookup returns CDR1 KGHDR and CDR2 SFDVKD. The CDR3 loop spans 14 amino acids. V lost 4 bases to trimming and J lost 7 bases, with 15 bases between them.

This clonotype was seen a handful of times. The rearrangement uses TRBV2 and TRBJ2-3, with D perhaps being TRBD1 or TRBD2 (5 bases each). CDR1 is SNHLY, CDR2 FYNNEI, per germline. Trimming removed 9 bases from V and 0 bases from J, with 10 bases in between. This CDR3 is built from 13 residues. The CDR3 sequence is CARGRKSTDTQYF. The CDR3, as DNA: TGTGCCAGGGGACGGAAAAGCACAGATACGCAGTATTTT.

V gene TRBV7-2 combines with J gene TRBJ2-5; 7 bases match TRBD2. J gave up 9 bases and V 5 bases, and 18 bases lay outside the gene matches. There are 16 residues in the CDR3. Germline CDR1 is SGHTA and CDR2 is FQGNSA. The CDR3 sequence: CASSAAGTTILEAQYF. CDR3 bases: TGTGCCAGCAGCGCGGCCGGGACTACCATCCTTGAGGCCCAGTACTTC.

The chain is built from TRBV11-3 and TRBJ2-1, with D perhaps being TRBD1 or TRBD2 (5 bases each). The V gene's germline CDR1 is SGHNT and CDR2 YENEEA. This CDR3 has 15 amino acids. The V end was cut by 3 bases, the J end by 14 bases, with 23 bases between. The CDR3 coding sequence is TGTGCCAGCAGCTTGCTTGAGGGGAACCGGGACCTTGAGTTCTTC. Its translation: CASSLLEGNRDLEFF.

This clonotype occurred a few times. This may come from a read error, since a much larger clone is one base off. CDR3 in DNA: TGTGCCAGCAGGGGGGAGGCGAGCACCGGGGAGCTGTTTTTT. Amino acids: CASRGEASTGELFF. This chain uses TRBV12-3 or TRBV12-4 with TRBJ2-2, with a possible D match to TRBD2 (6 bases). V was shortened by 6 bases and J by 4 bases, with 12 bases between the two germline ends. This CDR3 has 14 residues.

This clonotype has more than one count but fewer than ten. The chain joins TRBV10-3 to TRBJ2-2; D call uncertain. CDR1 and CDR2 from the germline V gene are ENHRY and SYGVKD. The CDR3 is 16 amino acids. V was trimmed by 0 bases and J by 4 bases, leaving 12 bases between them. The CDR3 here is CAISESLIRATGELFF. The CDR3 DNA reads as TGTGCCATCAGTGAGTCACTGATTAGGGCCACCGGGGAGCTGTTTTTT.

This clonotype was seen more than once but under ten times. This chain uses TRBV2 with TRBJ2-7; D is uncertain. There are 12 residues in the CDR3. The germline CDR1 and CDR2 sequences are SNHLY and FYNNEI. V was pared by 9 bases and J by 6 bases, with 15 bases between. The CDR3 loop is CASLDLLREQYF. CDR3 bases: TGTGCCAGTCTCGACCTCCTACGCGAGCAGTACTTC.

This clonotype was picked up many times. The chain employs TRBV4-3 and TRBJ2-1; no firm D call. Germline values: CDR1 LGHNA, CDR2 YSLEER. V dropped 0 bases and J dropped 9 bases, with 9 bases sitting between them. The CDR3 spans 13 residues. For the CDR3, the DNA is TGCGCCAGCAGCCAAGATTGGAGTGTTGAGCAGTTCTTC. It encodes CASSQDWSVEQFF.

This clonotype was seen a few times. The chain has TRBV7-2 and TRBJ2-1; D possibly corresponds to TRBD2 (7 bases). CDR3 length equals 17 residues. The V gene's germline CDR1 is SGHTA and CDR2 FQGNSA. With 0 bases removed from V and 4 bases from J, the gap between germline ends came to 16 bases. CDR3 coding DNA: TGTGCCAGCAGCTTAGCATTTTTGGGGGGGGCGTACAATGAGCAGTTCTTC. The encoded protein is CASSLAFLGGAYNEQFF.